The rows below give T cell receptor beta chains drawn from one sample of a study of vaccination effects on CD4 cells after COVID-19. Antigens of these TCRs are unknown. Assay used: immunoSEQ multiplex PCR; TCRdb lists only in-frame clones, some missing. The sample lists about 54,000 clones; around 85% were seen once. The source material was CD4+ T cells from PBMCs cultured with HCoV-229E spike peptides, sampled before COVID-19 vaccination. Receptors originate from a human donor who received a COVID-19 vaccine. Both conserved end residues are part of each CDR3. Fields, in order: CDR3 DNA, CDR3 protein, J gene, D gene, V gene, clone size, CDR3 length. D genes are given only for firm matches. Size tells how often a clone was seen (once, few, many) or the class of an expanded clone, and some rows leave it out.

TGTGCCAGCAGCTTAGGACAGGGGAGCGGCTACACCTTC CASSLGQGSGYTF TRBJ1-2 TRBD1 TRBV7-2 few 13
TGTGCCAGCAGCTTGGTTGGCGGGTCCTATTCACCCCTCCACTTT CASSLVGGSYSPLHF TRBJ1-6 . TRBV5-4 . 15
TGTGCCAGCAGCGGAGGCCCTAAAGAGACCCAGTACTTC CASSGGPKETQYF TRBJ2-5 . TRBV11-1 . 13
TGTGCCAGCAGCCTGATTAGTAGCACAGATACGCAGTATTTT CASSLISSTDTQYF TRBJ2-3 . TRBV7-3 once 14
TGTGCCAGCAGGGCCGACAGTCACCGCACAGATACGCAGTATTTT CASRADSHRTDTQYF TRBJ2-3 . TRBV6-5 once 15
TGTGCCAGCAGCTTAGGGTTCTTAAGGACCCAGTACTTC CASSLGFLRTQYF TRBJ2-5 . TRBV11-1 . 13
TGTGCCACCAGTGATTCTCGGGTACCCAATTCACCCCTCCACTTT CATSDSRVPNSPLHF TRBJ1-6 . TRBV24-1 . 15
TGTGCCAGCAGTTACTCGGGGCGGGGGGCTGCTAATACGCAGTATTTT CASSYSGRGAANTQYF TRBJ2-3 TRBD2 TRBV6-2/TRBV6-3 once 16
TGTGCCAGCAGCATTTACTGGGGCGGGGATAACATTCAGTACTTC CASSIYWGGDNIQYF TRBJ2-4 . TRBV7-2 . 15
TGTGCCAGCAGTGGACAGGGAAGAGACACTGAAGCTTTCTTT CASSGQGRDTEAFF TRBJ1-1 TRBD1 TRBV2 . 14
TGTGCCAGCAGTCGGGACAGGCAAGAGACCCAGTACTTC CASSRDRQETQYF TRBJ2-5 TRBD1 TRBV2 . 13
TGTGCCAGCAGTGCGAGTCGGGGGGACACCGGGGAGCTGTTTTTT CASSASRGDTGELFF TRBJ2-2 TRBD2 TRBV11-3 . 15
TGTGCCAGCAGCGTAGTCGACAGGCCGTCCCGGTCGGACACTGAAGCTTTCTTT CASSVVDRPSRSDTEAFF TRBJ1-1 . TRBV9 . 18
TGCGCCAGCAGCGCTCGGACCGGGACAGGCTCCTACAATGAGCAGTTCTTC CASSARTGTGSYNEQFF TRBJ2-1 TRBD1 TRBV5-1 . 17
TGTGCCAGCAGCCGGGCCCTCGGGGCCAACGTCCTGACTTTC CASSRALGANVLTF TRBJ2-6 . TRBV3-1/TRBV3-2 . 14
TGCGCCAGCAGCTACTTGGGACCTGGGGCCAACGTCCTGACTTTC CASSYLGPGANVLTF TRBJ2-6 . TRBV5-1 . 15
TGTGCCAGCAGGGACAGGGGGGGAGATGAAAAACTGTTTTTT CASRDRGGDEKLFF TRBJ1-4 TRBD1 TRBV2 . 14
TGTGCCAGCCGAGGGTCCGGGGAGCTGTTTTTT CASRGSGELFF TRBJ2-2 . TRBV11-3 few 11
TGTGCCAGCAGCTTAGTGCCTAGCGGGGTCGGGACCCAGTACTTC CASSLVPSGVGTQYF TRBJ2-5 TRBD2 TRBV7-2 . 15
TGTGCCACCAGTGATGCGGGGGGGCCCTACAATGAGCAGTTCTTC CATSDAGGPYNEQFF TRBJ2-1 TRBD2 TRBV24-1 few 15
TGTGCCAGCAGCGTCTCTAGCGGGGGGACCGGGGAGCTGTTTTTT CASSVSSGGTGELFF TRBJ2-2 TRBD2 TRBV7-3 . 15
TGCGCCAGCAGCTTGGCCTATCGTCCCTATTCACCCCTCCACTTT CASSLAYRPYSPLHF TRBJ1-6 . TRBV5-1 . 15
TGTGCCAGCGTGGAGAGTCCGATGGACTATGGCTACACCTTC CASVESPMDYGYTF TRBJ1-2 . TRBV6-5 . 14
TGCAGCGGGGGGTCGACAGGGAGTACTGAAGCTTTCTTT CSGGSTGSTEAFF TRBJ1-1 TRBD1 TRBV29-1 . 13
TGCGCCAGCGCCCCCCGGGGGGACATCAGCACAGATACGCAGTATTTT CASAPRGDISTDTQYF TRBJ2-3 . TRBV5-1 . 16
TGTGCCAGCAGCGTAGGGGGACACCCGAACACTGAAGCTTTCTTT CASSVGGHPNTEAFF TRBJ1-1 . TRBV9 . 15
TGTGCCAGCTCTCCCCGGGACAGGGTTTCACCCCTCCACTTT CASSPRDRVSPLHF TRBJ1-6 TRBD1 TRBV6-5 few 14
TGTGCCAGCAGCCTCGGACGCTCCCAAGTGACCCAGTACTTC CASSLGRSQVTQYF TRBJ2-5 . TRBV7-2 . 14
TGCGCCAGCAGCGCCAGACAGGCCAGTGGGGATTCACCCCTCCACTTT CASSARQASGDSPLHF TRBJ1-6 . TRBV5-1 . 16
TGTGCCAGCAGCACCGGGGACAGAATAGCAACAGATACGCAGTATTTT CASSTGDRIATDTQYF TRBJ2-3 TRBD1 TRBV9 . 16
TGTGCCAGCAGCCACCTAGGGGAACAAGAGACCCAGTACTTC CASSHLGEQETQYF TRBJ2-5 . TRBV3-1/TRBV3-2 . 14
TGCGCCAGCAGGTGGATGACAGGGGCTACTAACTATGGCTACACCTTC CASRWMTGATNYGYTF TRBJ1-2 TRBD1 TRBV5-1 . 16
TGTGCCAGTAGTTTACAGCTTAATGAAAAACTGTTTTTT CASSLQLNEKLFF TRBJ1-4 . TRBV19 . 13
TGTGCCAGCAGCCAAAGATCGGGGGGGGCCTGGAACACCGGGGAGCTGTTTTTT CASSQRSGGAWNTGELFF TRBJ2-2 TRBD2 TRBV4-2 . 18
TGCGCCAGCAGCCAAGAGGTAATGCCCTCTGGAAACACCATATATTTT CASSQEVMPSGNTIYF TRBJ1-3 . TRBV4-3 . 16
TGTGCCAGCAGCGTAGCCCAGATGAATGAGCAGTTCTTC CASSVAQMNEQFF TRBJ2-1 . TRBV9 . 13
TGCGCCAGCAGCGCAACAGTGCAGTTGGCGGGCACTGAAGCTTTCTTT CASSATVQLAGTEAFF TRBJ1-1 . TRBV5-1 few 16
TGTGCCAGCTCCGCAGGAAGCTCCTACAATGAGCAGTTCTTC CASSAGSSYNEQFF TRBJ2-1 . TRBV18 . 14
TGTGCCAGCAGCGCGGGACCTCTCAGCTCCTATAATTCACCCCTCCACTTT CASSAGPLSSYNSPLHF TRBJ1-6 . TRBV9 once 17
TGTGCCAGCAGTAGGACAGGGCGGGCTATCACAGATACGCAGTATTTT CASSRTGRAITDTQYF TRBJ2-3 TRBD1 TRBV6-2/TRBV6-3 . 16
TGCGCCAGCAGCCAGCGACCGGGACCAACTAATGAAAAACTGTTTTTT CASSQRPGPTNEKLFF TRBJ1-4 . TRBV4-3 . 16
TGTGCCAGCAGCTTAACCCTCGGGGGCCAAGGCTACACCTTC CASSLTLGGQGYTF TRBJ1-2 . TRBV7-9 . 14
TGCGCCAGCAGCTTGGGCGCTAGCGGGGGTGATACGCAGTATTTT CASSLGASGGDTQYF TRBJ2-3 TRBD2 TRBV5-1 . 15
TGTGCCAGCAGCTTGTACGCAGGGGGCATAACTAATGAAAAACTGTTTTTT CASSLYAGGITNEKLFF TRBJ1-4 TRBD1 TRBV5-6 . 17
TGTGCCAGCAGCGTAGTGGGGGGGGGTGAGCAGTTCTTC CASSVVGGGEQFF TRBJ2-1 TRBD2 TRBV9 . 13
TGTGCCAGCAGCTTCCCCTTCGGTAACTATGGCTACACCTTC CASSFPFGNYGYTF TRBJ1-2 . TRBV7-9 . 14
TGTGCCAGCAGCGTAGCGAAAGGGGGCGGTGAGACCCAGTACTTC CASSVAKGGGETQYF TRBJ2-5 TRBD1 TRBV9 . 15
TGCGCCAGCAGCCAAGTGCTGGTGCGGGTACAAGGGGATACGCAGTATTTT CASSQVLVRVQGDTQYF TRBJ2-3 . TRBV4-1 . 17
TGTGCCAGCTCACCAGTCGCCCGGACAACGAATGAAAAACTGTTTTTT CASSPVARTTNEKLFF TRBJ1-4 . TRBV18 . 16
TGTGCCAGCAGGCGCGAGACAGGGCTCGGGTCACCCCTCCACTTT CASRRETGLGSPLHF TRBJ1-6 TRBD1 TRBV3-1/TRBV3-2 . 15
TGCGCCAGCAGCTTGGTCGGAAACACCGGGGAGCTGTTTTTT CASSLVGNTGELFF TRBJ2-2 . TRBV5-1 . 14
TGTGCCAGCAGCGCCCCGGGAGCCGGGAGAGGCACAGATACGCAGTATTTT CASSAPGAGRGTDTQYF TRBJ2-3 . TRBV9 . 17
TGTGCCAGCAGTGGAGCTGGACGCCCCAATGAGCAGTTCTTC CASSGAGRPNEQFF TRBJ2-1 . TRBV6-1 . 14
TGTGCCAGCAGTAGACCGGGACAGGGGACCTATGGCTACACCTTC CASSRPGQGTYGYTF TRBJ1-2 TRBD1 TRBV6-6 . 15
TGCGCCAGCAAGGGTTACAATGAGCAGTTCTTC CASKGYNEQFF TRBJ2-1 . TRBV4-1 . 11
TGTGCCAGCAGCGCAGGGACAGCGAACACTGAAGCTTTCTTT CASSAGTANTEAFF TRBJ1-1 TRBD1 TRBV9 . 14
TGTGCCAGCAGCAATTCAAGGCAGAACACCGGGGAGCTGTTTTTT CASSNSRQNTGELFF TRBJ2-2 . TRBV21-1 . 15